A selection of T cell receptor beta chains follows, all from one sample in a study of blood T cell repertoires in COVID-19. TCRdb's copy holds only in-frame clones and misses some; the assay was immunoSEQ multiplex PCR. Of hundreds of thousands of clones in the sample, more than 75% are singletons; the top ten hold 2% to 3%. Sequencing was done on a sample of PBMCs or T cells enriched from blood (not recorded which). Receptor source: a man aged 60 to 75 who had recovered from COVID-19. The CDR3 runs from the conserved cysteine through the conserved F or W. The D gene is left open where the match is weak. Size values are once, few and many counts, or a class for expanded clones, and some rows have none.

cdr3_aa cdr3_nt clone_size j_call v_call d_call
CAWSGAPATNEKLFF TGTGCCTGGAGTGGGGCCCCCGCAACTAATGAAAAACTGTTTTTT NA TRBJ1-4 TRBV30 NA
CASSFASGNYNEQFF TGTGCCAGCAGCTTTGCTAGCGGGAACTACAATGAGCAGTTCTTC NA TRBJ2-1 TRBV7-3 TRBD2
CASSYGDRVADTQYF TGTGCCAGCAGTTACGGGGACAGGGTAGCAGATACGCAGTATTTT few TRBJ2-3 TRBV6-2/TRBV6-3 TRBD1
CASSVESGTLQETQYF TGTGCCAGCAGCGTAGAAAGCGGAACGTTACAAGAGACCCAGTACTTC NA TRBJ2-5 TRBV9 NA
CASSLGGTAYEQYF TGCGCCAGCAGCTTGGGCGGGACAGCGTACGAGCAGTACTTC NA TRBJ2-7 TRBV5-1 NA
CASSKLAGGYSYEQYF TGTGCCAGCAGTAAATTAGCGGGGGGGTACTCCTACGAGCAGTACTTC NA TRBJ2-7 TRBV6-6 TRBD2
CSALGGLENEQFF TGCAGCGCCCTCGGAGGGCTAGAGAATGAGCAGTTCTTC NA TRBJ2-1 TRBV29-1 NA
CASSLVGLAGAADTQYF TGTGCCAGCAGCTTAGTAGGACTAGCGGGGGCGGCAGATACGCAGTATTTT once TRBJ2-3 TRBV7-2 TRBD2
CASSTSGSSYNEQFF TGTGCCAGCAGTACTAGCGGGAGCTCCTACAATGAGCAGTTCTTC NA TRBJ2-1 TRBV6-5 TRBD2
CASSSDRLNTSYNEQFF TGTGCCAGCAGCTCCGACAGGTTAAACACCTCCTACAATGAGCAGTTCTTC NA TRBJ2-1 TRBV7-9 NA
CSASRGRYNQPQHF TGCAGTGCTAGTCGCGGAAGATACAATCAGCCCCAGCATTTT NA TRBJ1-5 TRBV20-1 NA
CASSRVFNQPQHF TGTGCCAGCAGCAGAGTCTTCAATCAGCCCCAGCATTTT NA TRBJ1-5 TRBV3-1/TRBV3-2 NA